A selection of T cell receptor beta chains follows, all from one sample in a study of PD-1 blockade in classical Hodgkin lymphoma. Sequencing was performed with immunoSEQ multiplex PCR; in TCRdb, only in-frame clones are kept and a portion is missing. The repertoire holds 40,000 to 65,000 clones, with around nine tenths as singletons. The source material was peripheral blood mononuclear cells (PBMCs), sampled before the fourth cycle of nivolumab. The source is a human donor with classical Hodgkin lymphoma. The CDR3 runs from the conserved cysteine through the conserved F or W. D genes are given only for firm matches. Only part of the rows carry a size: once, few, many, or a class if the clone is expanded.

TRBJ1-3,TRBV5-1,.,.,CASRDLRSGNTIYF,TGCGCCAGCCGGGACCTTCGCTCTGGAAACACCATATATTTT
TRBJ1-1,TRBV10-3,.,.,CAISLDLRVGNTEAFF,TGTGCCATCAGTTTGGACCTGCGGGTGGGAAACACTGAAGCTTTCTTT
TRBJ2-3,TRBV19,.,.,CASSRRPPSTDTQYF,TGTGCCAGTAGTAGAAGGCCTCCAAGCACAGATACGCAGTATTTT
TRBJ1-1,TRBV2,.,.,CASSDRAFTEAFF,TGTGCCAGCAGTGACAGGGCATTCACTGAAGCTTTCTTT
TRBJ2-1,TRBV15,TRBD2,.,CATTPETSSNNEQFF,TGTGCCACTACGCCCGAGACTAGCTCCAACAATGAGCAGTTCTTC
TRBJ2-3,TRBV10-2,TRBD2,.,CASNPRASGSADTQYF,TGCGCCAGCAATCCCAGGGCTAGCGGGAGTGCAGATACGCAGTATTTT
TRBJ2-3,TRBV6-6,.,.,CASSLHRYTDTQYF,TGTGCCAGCAGCTTACACAGGTACACAGATACGCAGTATTTT
TRBJ1-2,TRBV19,.,.,CASSIAPQGGGNYGYTF,TGTGCCAGTAGTATAGCCCCCCAGGGTGGGGGTAACTATGGCTACACCTTC
TRBJ2-5,TRBV6-6,.,few,CASSHAAGLLETQYF,TGTGCCAGCAGTCACGCCGCGGGACTTTTAGAGACCCAGTACTTC
TRBJ1-2,TRBV5-6,TRBD1,.,CASSPGTGGYRVYGYTF,TGTGCCAGCAGCCCCGGGACAGGGGGCTATCGTGTCTATGGCTACACCTTC
TRBJ2-3,TRBV11-2,.,few,CASSLGRTQYF,TGTGCCAGCAGCTTAGGGCGTACGCAGTATTTT
TRBJ2-7,TRBV2,.,.,CASTMMDSYEQYF,TGTGCCAGCACCATGATGGACAGCTACGAGCAGTACTTC
TRBJ2-1,TRBV7-3,TRBD1,.,CASSFSLSGTGGGQFF,TGTGCCAGCAGCTTCAGCCTCTCCGGGACAGGGGGCGGGCAGTTCTTC
TRBJ1-3,TRBV21-1,.,once,CASSMRGSGNTIYF,TGTGCCAGCAGTATGAGGGGCTCTGGAAACACCATATATTTT
TRBJ2-7,TRBV5-1,TRBD1,once,CASSYLTGDSYEQYF,TGCGCCAGCAGTTATCTGACAGGGGACTCCTACGAGCAGTACTTC
TRBJ2-7,TRBV4-1,.,.,CASSHPGAGSYEQYF,TGCGCCAGCAGTCACCCGGGAGCGGGCTCCTACGAGCAGTACTTC
TRBJ1-2,TRBV6-1,TRBD1,.,CASTRGIGDGYTF,TGTGCCAGCACCAGGGGGATCGGCGATGGCTACACCTTC
TRBJ2-7,TRBV6-1,TRBD2,.,CASQGGVPPYEQYF,TGTGCCAGCCAGGGAGGGGTCCCCCCCTACGAGCAGTACTTC
TRBJ2-3,TRBV29-1,.,.,CSVGRVGGTDTQYF,TGCAGCGTTGGAAGGGTCGGGGGCACAGATACGCAGTATTTT
TRBJ2-1,TRBV9,TRBD2,.,CASSEPLAGGYNEQFF,TGTGCCAGCAGCGAACCACTAGCGGGAGGTTACAATGAGCAGTTCTTC
TRBJ1-5,TRBV7-2,.,.,CASSRIRGQPQHF,TGTGCCAGCAGTCGTATCCGAGGTCAGCCCCAGCATTTT
TRBJ1-1,TRBV5-3,.,once,CARSLEGMDTEAFF,TGTGCCAGAAGCTTGGAGGGAATGGACACTGAAGCTTTCTTT